One sample yielded the 24 T cell receptor beta chains listed below, sequenced in a study of cytomegalovirus exposure and HLA in healthy donors. 60 Vbeta and 13 Jbeta primers were used in PCR. This table comes from immunoSEQ multiplex PCR, and its TCRdb copy is limited to in-frame clones, with some not included. The table has some 150,000 clones, 80% to 85% seen once. Sequenced: PBMCs. The receptors shown here come from a woman aged 25 to 45 in good health and CMV-seronegative.

For the CDR3, the DNA is TGTGCCACCAGCAGAGAGGGCCGGGACGGGAGCGATCAGCCCCAGCATTTT. Translation: CATSREGRDGSDQPQHF. The chain joins TRBV15 to TRBJ1-5; tentative D call: TRBD1 (5 bases). The CDR3 covers 17 residues. Trimming shortened V by 0 bases and J by 5 bases, and 17 bases separated the two germline ends. Germline V gene data show CDR1 as LNHNV and CDR2 as YYDKDF (reference sequence).

The chain employs TRBV6-4 and TRBJ2-1, with a possible D match to TRBD1 (5 bases). This CDR3 is 12 amino acids long. Trimming left V 2 bases short and J 12 bases short, with 11 bases between. Germline V gives CDR1 MRHNA, CDR2 SNTAGT. The DNA of the CDR3 is TGTGCCAGCAGTGACGCCTGGGGCGGGCAGTTCTTC. Translated, it gives CASSDAWGGQFF.

This clone was observed a handful of times. The chain combines TRBV25-1 with TRBJ1-1; D remains unclear. Germline assignment: CDR1 MGHDK and CDR2 SYGVNS. Trimming left V 2 bases short and J 4 bases short, with 11 bases between. The CDR3 covers 14 residues. In DNA, the CDR3 is TGTGCCAGCAGTGAAGTTGAGGGTGTCACTGAAGCTTTCTTT. Translated, it gives CASSEVEGVTEAFF.

This chain connects TRBV21-1 to TRBJ1-6. TRBV21-1 is reported as a pseudogene. The CDR3 has 15 amino acids. CDR3 sequence: CASSTVDGIASPLHF. In nucleotides, the CDR3 is TGTGCCAGCAGCACGGTCGACGGGATCGCTTCACCCCTCCACTTT.

The rearrangement joins TRBV7-2 to TRBJ2-7; 11 bases align to TRBD2. Germline V gene data show CDR1 as SGHTA and CDR2 as FQGNSA. V was pared by 3 bases and J by 2 bases, with 3 bases of the junction left unmatched. The CDR3 consists of 15 residues. The CDR3, as DNA: TGTGCCAGCAGCTTGATAGCGGGAGGGCCCTACGAGCAGTACTTC. Protein: CASSLIAGGPYEQYF.

In the case of this clone: A read error may account for a junction end that differs from germline. For the CDR3, the DNA is TGTTCCAGCAGCTCCTCCGGGACAGGGTATGGCTACACCTTC. This translates into CSSSSSGTGYGYTF. The chain uses TRBV7-9 and TRBJ1-2, with 9 bases lining up with TRBD1. Germline V gene data show CDR1 as SEHNR and CDR2 as FQNEAQ (reference sequence). The CDR3 is made up of 14 amino acids.

Notes on this clone: Within the sample, other DNA sequences also encode this same CDR3. V gene TRBV19 combines with J gene TRBJ1-2, with 7 bases that match TRBD1. V lost 5 bases, J lost 2 bases, and 20 bases stayed unmatched. The germline V gene has CDR1 LNHDA and CDR2 SQIVND (reference sequence). This CDR3 is 19 amino acids long. CDR3 residues: CASSSLGPGQRLINYGYTF. CDR3 sequence (DNA): TGTGCCAGTAGTTCCCTGGGGCCGGGACAGCGGTTGATCAACTATGGCTACACCTTC.

This rearrangement joins TRBV4-2 to TRBJ1-1; D may be TRBD1 (6 bases). V was cut by 6 bases and J by 5 bases, with 19 bases left in between. Germline lookup yields CDR1 LGHNA and CDR2 YNFKEQ. The CDR3 length is 15 residues. DNA of the CDR3: TGTGCCAGCAGTAGAGGAACAGGGCTTTTAACTGAAGCTTTCTTT. It codes for CASSRGTGLLTEAFF.

The chain couples TRBV6-1 to TRBJ2-1; 9 bases are shared with TRBD2. CDR1 MNHNS and CDR2 SASEGT come from the germline V gene. CDR3 length equals 18 residues. With V trimmed by 1 base and J by 6 bases, 13 bases remained unmatched. The CDR3 is CASSEGLGAGGQSNEQFF. The CDR3 coding sequence is TGTGCCAGCAGTGAAGGTCTGGGAGCGGGGGGTCAGAGCAATGAGCAGTTCTTC.

CDR3 in amino acids: CASSLGQGNTGELFF. CDR3 sequence (DNA): TGCGCCAGCAGCTTAGGGCAGGGGAACACCGGGGAGCTGTTTTTT. The chain links TRBV5-1 to TRBJ2-2; tentatively, D is TRBD1 (5 bases). Deletions cut 2 bases from V and 1 base from J, with 9 bases between. Germline lookup yields CDR1 SGHRS and CDR2 YFSETQ. The CDR3 loop spans 15 amino acids.

The genes are TRBV23-1 and TRBJ2-7; perhaps TRBD1 as D (6 bases). TRBV23-1 counts as an open reading frame of uncertain function. The CDR3 is 15 amino acids. V gave up 7 bases and J gave up 1 base, with 17 bases separating them. This CDR3 is CASIRSRDMSYEQYF. Written as DNA, the CDR3 is TGCGCCAGCATCCGCTCCCGGGACATGTCCTACGAGCAGTACTTC.

The rearrangement links TRBV10-3 to TRBJ1-5; D perhaps matches TRBD1 (5 bases). This CDR3 comprises 15 residues. V was shortened by 11 bases and J by 2 bases, with 19 bases between the two germline ends. CDR1 is ENHRY, CDR2 SYGVKD, per germline. CDR3 region: CASMGGSPGNQPQHF. The CDR3 DNA reads as TGTGCCTCGATGGGGGGGTCCCCCGGCAATCAGCCCCAGCATTTT.

V usage is TRBV19 and J usage is TRBJ2-2, with D perhaps TRBD1 (6 bases). CDR1 and CDR2 from the germline V gene are LNHDA and SQIVND (reference sequence). This CDR3 spans 13 amino acids. Between the trimmed V and J ends, which lost 5 bases and 5 bases, there was a span of 9 bases. Here the CDR3 DNA reads TGTGCCAGTAGTCCAGGGGAGACCGGGGAGCTGTTTTTT. Amino acids: CASSPGETGELFF.

The chain employs TRBV19 and TRBJ2-1; 10 nucleotides line up with TRBD1. The CDR3 totals 14 residues. CDR1 is LNHDA, CDR2 SQIVND, per germline (reference sequence). J was trimmed by 10 bases and V by 2 bases; bases with no gene match: 5. The DNA of the CDR3 is TGTGCCAGTAGTATAAAGCCGGGACAGGGGGAGCAGTTCTTC. Encoded protein: CASSIKPGQGEQFF.

This clone has just a few counts. The rearrangement links TRBV19 to TRBJ1-1; D is uncertain. Germline V gene sequence: CDR1 LNHDA, CDR2 SQIVND (reference sequence). This CDR3 contains 14 residues. V was clipped by 2 bases and J by 7 bases, with 14 bases between them. The CDR3 loop is CASSIRRGTDEAFF. CDR3 nucleotide sequence: TGTGCCAGTAGTATAAGGCGGGGAACAGATGAAGCTTTCTTT.

The chain is built from TRBV7-3 and TRBJ2-2; maybe TRBD1 (6 bases). V was pared by 4 bases and J by 2 bases, with 14 bases between. CDR1 and CDR2 (germline): SGHTA, FQGTGA. CDR3 length: 16 residues. The CDR3 sequence: CASSYVGTLNTGELFF. The DNA of the CDR3 is TGTGCCAGCAGCTATGTAGGGACACTAAACACCGGGGAGCTGTTTTTT.

This clone was counted a single time. The chain links TRBV4-1 to TRBJ2-1; 7 nucleotides agree with TRBD2. The CDR3 consists of 15 residues. CDR1 and CDR2 from the germline V gene are MGHRA and YSYEKL. V was clipped by 4 bases and J by 7 bases; unmatched bases: 10. For the CDR3, the DNA is TGCGCCAGCAGCCCGACAAGACTAGCTGGGAATGAGCAGTTCTTC. The encoded protein is CASSPTRLAGNEQFF.

This clone was observed a few times. V and J are TRBV5-1 and TRBJ2-7; D perhaps matches TRBD2 (6 bases). The CDR3 length is 13 residues. Germline assignment: CDR1 SGHRS and CDR2 YFSETQ. V dropped 4 bases and J dropped 3 bases, with 11 bases sitting between them. The CDR3 reads CASSLPTSYEQYF. The DNA of the CDR3 is TGCGCCAGCAGCCTCCCGACTAGCTACGAGCAGTACTTC.

The V gene is TRBV19, the J gene TRBJ1-1, with a weak D call TRBD1 (5 bases). The ends were cut back, 3 bases at V and 1 base at J, with 9 bases in the middle. The CDR3 consists of 14 residues. Germline V gene lookup returns CDR1 LNHDA and CDR2 SQIVND (reference sequence). The CDR3 loop reads CASSIQGWNTEAFF. The CDR3 coding sequence is TGTGCCAGTAGTATTCAGGGCTGGAACACTGAAGCTTTCTTT.

This chain uses TRBV5-5 with TRBJ2-3; 7 bases line up with TRBD2. With V trimmed by 4 bases and J by 3 bases, 14 bases remained unmatched. Germline V CDR1 and CDR2: SGHKS, YYEKEE (reference sequence). The CDR3 is 17 amino acids. The CDR3 region has the DNA TGTGCCAGCAGCCCGACCCGTGGGGGAGGGCGTACAGATACGCAGTATTTT. Its translation: CASSPTRGGGRTDTQYF.

The chain uses TRBV11-3 and TRBJ2-1; unclear D gene. Germline loops: CDR1 SGHNT, CDR2 YENEEA. There are 14 residues in the CDR3. The V end was cut by 2 bases, the J end by 5 bases, with 10 bases between. CDR3 nucleotides: TGTGCCAGCAGCTTACAGGCCGCCGACAATGAGCAGTTCTTC. The encoded protein is CASSLQAADNEQFF. The full variable domain, completed using reference TRBV11-3 and TRBJ2-1, is EAGVVQSPRYKIIEKKQPVAFWCNPISGHNTLYWYLQNLGQGPELLIRYENEEAVDDSQLPKDRFSAERLKGVDSTLKIQPAELGDSAVYLCASSLQAADNEQFFGPGTRLTVL.

CDR3 region: CASSIGLAGKTGELFF. The CDR3 DNA reads as TGCGCCAGCAGTATAGGGCTAGCGGGAAAAACCGGGGAGCTGTTTTTT. V gene TRBV4-1 combines with J gene TRBJ2-2; TRBD2 aligns across 9 bases. V shed 6 bases and J 5 bases; nucleotides not matched to a gene: 10. CDR1 and CDR2 (germline): MGHRA, YSYEKL. The CDR3 length is 16 residues.

This chain uses TRBV11-2 with TRBJ2-4; the match to TRBD1 covers 9 bases. Per germline, CDR1 SGHAT and CDR2 FQNNGV. V gave up 5 bases and J gave up 8 bases; unmatched junction bases: 7. This CDR3 has 14 amino acids. DNA of the CDR3: TGTGCCAGCAGCCAAACGGGACAGGGATACATTCAGTACTTC. Translation gives CASSQTGQGYIQYF.

The chain is built from TRBV2 and TRBJ2-7; 10 bases agree with TRBD1. Losses at the gene ends were 7 bases for V and 3 bases for J; bases not matched to a gene: 6. This CDR3 has 14 residues. Germline CDR1 SNHLY, CDR2 FYNNEI. The CDR3 DNA sequence: TGTGCCAGCACTGTGGACAGGGGGTACTACGAGCAGTACTTC. Translated, it gives CASTVDRGYYEQYF.